Listed below are T cell receptor beta chains from one sample, sequenced in a study of cytomegalovirus exposure and HLA in healthy donors. TCRdb's table, derived via immunoSEQ multiplex PCR, lists solely in-frame clones and lacks some. The top ten clones hold roughly 8.3% of a sample with around 90,000 clones, around nine tenths of them seen once. Material: PBMCs. Every receptor here comes from a man younger than 45 in good health and CMV-seropositive. Each CDR3 is given with its conserved first and last residue. The order of the fields is V gene, D gene, clone size, J gene, CDR3 DNA, CDR3 protein. The D gene is left open where the match is weak. Clone sizes are given selectively: once, few, many, or a class where the clone is expanded.

TRBV29-1	TRBD2	NA	TRBJ2-1	TGCAGCACCGCTAGCGGGAAGATTTCGTCGGGCGAGCAGTTCTTC	CSTASGKISSGEQFF
TRBV11-2	NA	NA	TRBJ2-1	TGTGCCAGCAGCTTAGTGGCAGACAATGAGCAGTTCTTC	CASSLVADNEQFF
TRBV14	NA	NA	TRBJ1-2	TGTGCCAGCAGCCAAGCTGTGAGCTATGGCTACACCTTC	CASSQAVSYGYTF
TRBV5-1	TRBD2	once	TRBJ2-1	TGCGCCAGCTCCCAGGGGCTAGCGGGAGGATCCTACAATGAGCAGTTCTTC	CASSQGLAGGSYNEQFF
TRBV11-2	TRBD2	NA	TRBJ2-3	TGTGCCAGCAGCTTAGACGGGAGGGCCACAGATACGCAGTATTTT	CASSLDGRATDTQYF
TRBV5-1	TRBD2	NA	TRBJ2-7	TGCGCCAGCAGCTTGGCTCCTAGCGGACCCGGGAAGCAGTACTTC	CASSLAPSGPGKQYF
TRBV4-1	TRBD1	NA	TRBJ2-5	TGCGCCAGCAGCCCCGGACAGGGGAAATTTCAAGAGACCCAGTACTTC	CASSPGQGKFQETQYF
TRBV6-5	TRBD2	NA	TRBJ2-7	TGTGCCAGCAATAACGGGGGACTACTCTACGAGCAGTACTTC	CASNNGGLLYEQYF
TRBV5-1	TRBD2	NA	TRBJ2-2	TGCGCCAGCAGCCGGGGTCAGGCTAGCGGGAGTCGGGGCACCGGGGAGCTGTTTTTT	CASSRGQASGSRGTGELFF
TRBV28	NA	NA	TRBJ1-2	TGTGCCAGCAGTTCCCCTCCAGGCTATGGCTACACCTTC	CASSSPPGYGYTF
TRBV4-1	TRBD1	NA	TRBJ2-7	TGCGCCAGCAGCCAAGAAGGGGGCGCGAGCTCCTACGAGCAGTACTTC	CASSQEGGASSYEQYF
TRBV5-4	NA	NA	TRBJ1-2	TGTGCCAGCAGCCCACGGGACGGGGGCTATGGCTACACCTTC	CASSPRDGGYGYTF
TRBV4-1	NA	NA	TRBJ2-5	TGCGCCAGCAGCCAAAGATCCGAGACACGAGAGACCCAGTACTTC	CASSQRSETRETQYF
TRBV2	TRBD1	NA	TRBJ1-6	TGTGCCAGCTCCGGGACAGGGGGTTATTCACCCCTCCACTTT	CASSGTGGYSPLHF
TRBV7-9	TRBD2	NA	TRBJ2-3	TGTGCCAGCAGCCTGACTAGCGGTAGCACAGATACGCAGTATTTT	CASSLTSGSTDTQYF
TRBV28	NA	NA	TRBJ1-4	TGTGCCAGCAGCCCGGGACAAGAGGAAAAACTGTTTTTT	CASSPGQEEKLFF
TRBV6-1	NA	NA	TRBJ1-2	TGTGCCAGCAGTGAAGCGCCAGGGCGAGGTGGCTACACCTTC	CASSEAPGRGGYTF
TRBV18	TRBD1	NA	TRBJ1-2	TGTGCCAGCTCACCCACAGGGGGCGGTGGCTACACCTTC	CASSPTGGGGYTF
TRBV7-7	TRBD2	NA	TRBJ2-1	TGTGCTAGCAGCTCCACTAGCGTCCCCTTTAACGAGCAGTTCTTC	CASSSTSVPFNEQFF
TRBV9	TRBD2	NA	TRBJ2-1	TGTGCCAGCAGCGTAGATGGGACGCTCGGGGGGAATGAGCAGTTCTTC	CASSVDGTLGGNEQFF